This TCR beta chain was documented in a study of OX40 agonist ivuxolimab in advanced cancers. General observations from the study: Still undetermined is the antigen specificity of the expanded peripheral T cells. In the 0.1-3.0 mg/kg groups, partial responders showed among the lowest expansion.

Samples were taken at baseline and on day 1 of cycles 4 and 7. A word on this clone: Its target is not known.

Sequencing used immunoSEQ multiplex PCR; TCRdb keeps in-frame clones, though not all of them. The sample includes roughly 60,000 clones, 85% to 90% of them seen just once. Germline CDR1 reads SGHRS; CDR2 reads YFSETQ. CDR3 size: 14 residues. Deletions cut 4 bases from V and 5 bases from J, with 15 bases between. The receptor was derived from an adult with an advanced solid tumor such as melanoma, head and neck, liver or kidney cancer. The material sequenced was CD4+ or CD8+ T cells sorted from blood, taken in a trial of the OX40 agonist ivuxolimab. The genes are TRBV5-1 and TRBJ2-5; D possibly corresponds to TRBD2 (7 bases). CDR3 nucleotide sequence: TGCGCCAGCAGCAGGAGTGGGGGGGCTGAGACCCAGTACTTC. This translates into CASSRSGGAETQYF.